This T cell receptor beta chain came from a study of cytomegalovirus exposure and HLA in healthy donors. Amplification used 60 Vbeta primers and 13 Jbeta primers. Sequencing used immunoSEQ multiplex PCR; TCRdb keeps in-frame clones, though not all of them. The sample data list about 50,000 clones. The V end lost 4 bases, the J end lost 7 bases, and 17 bases lay between the germline ends. Germline V lookup: CDR1 SQVTM, CDR2 ANQGSEA. The CDR3 extends over 13 amino acids. The rearrangement joins TRBV29-1 to TRBJ2-7, with D perhaps matching TRBD2 (6 bases). This TCR was recovered from a man younger than 30 in good health and CMV-seropositive. Sequenced: PBMCs. The CDR3 DNA sequence: TGCAGCGTTGTTGTGAACGGGAGAGGAGAGCAGTACTTC. It translates to CSVVVNGRGEQYF.